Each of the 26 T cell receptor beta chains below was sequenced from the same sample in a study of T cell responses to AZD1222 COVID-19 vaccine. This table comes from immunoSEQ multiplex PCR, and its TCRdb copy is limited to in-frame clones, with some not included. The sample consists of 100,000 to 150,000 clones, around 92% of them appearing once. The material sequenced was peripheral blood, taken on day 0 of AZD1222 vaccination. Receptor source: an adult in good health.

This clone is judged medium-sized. The CDR3 DNA reads as TGTGCCAGCAGCGAAGGACAGGGGGCCGGGGGCTACACCTTC. Its protein is CASSEGQGAGGYTF. The chain recombines TRBV9 with TRBJ1-2; 11 nucleotides agree with TRBD1. Germline trimming cut 3 bases from V and 8 bases from J; bases unmatched to any gene: 6. Germline lookup yields CDR1 SGDLS and CDR2 YYNGEE. The CDR3 length is 14 residues.

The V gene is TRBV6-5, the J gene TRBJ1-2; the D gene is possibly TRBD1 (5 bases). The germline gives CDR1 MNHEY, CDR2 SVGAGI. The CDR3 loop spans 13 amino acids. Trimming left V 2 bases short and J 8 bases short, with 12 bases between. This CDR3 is CASSYARARGYTF. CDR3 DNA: TGTGCCAGCAGTTACGCCAGGGCACGAGGCTACACCTTC.

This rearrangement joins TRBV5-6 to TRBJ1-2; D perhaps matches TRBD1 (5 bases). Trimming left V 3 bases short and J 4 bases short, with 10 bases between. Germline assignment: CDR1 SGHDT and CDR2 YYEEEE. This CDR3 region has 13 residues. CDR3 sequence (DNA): TGTGCCAGCAGCTCCAGACAGCCCTATGGCTACACCTTC. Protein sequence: CASSSRQPYGYTF.

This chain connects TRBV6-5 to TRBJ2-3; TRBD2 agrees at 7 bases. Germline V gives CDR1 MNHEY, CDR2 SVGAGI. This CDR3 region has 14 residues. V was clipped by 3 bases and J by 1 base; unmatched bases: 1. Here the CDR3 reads CASSYGGGTDTQYF. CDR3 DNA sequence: TGTGCCAGCAGTTATGGGGGGGGCACAGATACGCAGTATTTT.

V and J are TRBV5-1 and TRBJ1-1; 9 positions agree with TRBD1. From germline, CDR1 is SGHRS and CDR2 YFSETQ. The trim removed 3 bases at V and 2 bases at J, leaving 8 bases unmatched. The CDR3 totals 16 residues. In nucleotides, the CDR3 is TGCGCCAGCAGCTCGTGGGGGACAGGGTCTAACACTGAAGCTTTCTTT. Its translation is CASSSWGTGSNTEAFF.

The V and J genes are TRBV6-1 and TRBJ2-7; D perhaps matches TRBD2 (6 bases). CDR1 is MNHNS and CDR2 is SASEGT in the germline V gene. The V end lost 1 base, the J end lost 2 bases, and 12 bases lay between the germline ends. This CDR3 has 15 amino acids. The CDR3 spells CASSEVGGTPYEQYF. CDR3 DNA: TGTGCCAGCAGTGAAGTCGGAGGGACCCCCTACGAGCAGTACTTC.

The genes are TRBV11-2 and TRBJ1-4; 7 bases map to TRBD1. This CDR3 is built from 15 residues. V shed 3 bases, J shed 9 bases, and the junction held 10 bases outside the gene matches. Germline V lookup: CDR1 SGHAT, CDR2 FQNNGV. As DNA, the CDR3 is TGTGCCAGCAGCTTTCGAGACAGGGTTGATAAAAAACTGTTTTTT. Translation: CASSFRDRVDKKLFF.

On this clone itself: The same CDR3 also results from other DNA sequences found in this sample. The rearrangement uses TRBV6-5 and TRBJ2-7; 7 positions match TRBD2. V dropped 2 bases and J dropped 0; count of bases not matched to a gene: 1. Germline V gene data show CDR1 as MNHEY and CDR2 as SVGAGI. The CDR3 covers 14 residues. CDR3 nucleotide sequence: TGTGCCAGCAGTTACGGGGACTACTCCTACGAGCAGTACTTC. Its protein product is CASSYGDYSYEQYF.

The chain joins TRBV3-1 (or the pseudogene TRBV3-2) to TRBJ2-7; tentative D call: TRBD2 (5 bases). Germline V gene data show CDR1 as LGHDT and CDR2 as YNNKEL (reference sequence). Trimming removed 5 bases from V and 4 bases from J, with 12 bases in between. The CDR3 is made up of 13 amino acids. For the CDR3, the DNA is TGTGCCAGCAGCAACGGGGTGGGGTACGAGCAGTACTTC. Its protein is CASSNGVGYEQYF.

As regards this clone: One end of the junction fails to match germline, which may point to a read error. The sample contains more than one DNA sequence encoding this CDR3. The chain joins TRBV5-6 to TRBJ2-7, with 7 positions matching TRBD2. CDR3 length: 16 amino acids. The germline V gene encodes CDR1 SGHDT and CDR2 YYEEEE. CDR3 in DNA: TGTGCCAGCAGCTTGGTTCGTCTAGCGGAACCCTACGAGCAGTACTTT. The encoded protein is CASSLVRLAEPYEQYF.

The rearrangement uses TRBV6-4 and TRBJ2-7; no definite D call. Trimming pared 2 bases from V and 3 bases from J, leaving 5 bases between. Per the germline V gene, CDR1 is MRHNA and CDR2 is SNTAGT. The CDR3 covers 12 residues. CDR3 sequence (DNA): TGTGCCAGCAGTGACCCCAACTACGAGCAGTACTTC. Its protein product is CASSDPNYEQYF.

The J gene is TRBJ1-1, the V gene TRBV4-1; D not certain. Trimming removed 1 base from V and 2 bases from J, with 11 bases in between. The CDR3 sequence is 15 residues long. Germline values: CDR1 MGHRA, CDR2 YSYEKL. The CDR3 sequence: CASSQVSVLNTEAFF. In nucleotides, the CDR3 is TGCGCCAGCAGCCAAGTGTCCGTTCTTAACACTGAAGCTTTCTTT.

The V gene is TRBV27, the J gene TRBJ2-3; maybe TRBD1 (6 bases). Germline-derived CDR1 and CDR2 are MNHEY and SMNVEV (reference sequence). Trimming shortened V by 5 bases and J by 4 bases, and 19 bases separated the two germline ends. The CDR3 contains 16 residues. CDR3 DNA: TGTGCCAGCAGTCCAACATACAGGGTCGGGGCAGATACGCAGTATTTT. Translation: CASSPTYRVGADTQYF.

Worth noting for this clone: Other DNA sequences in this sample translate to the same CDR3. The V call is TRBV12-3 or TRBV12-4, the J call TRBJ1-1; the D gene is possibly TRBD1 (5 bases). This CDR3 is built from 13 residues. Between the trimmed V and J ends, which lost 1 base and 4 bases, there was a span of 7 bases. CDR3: CASSLGTGTEAFF. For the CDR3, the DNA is TGTGCCAGCAGTTTAGGTACAGGCACTGAAGCTTTCTTT.

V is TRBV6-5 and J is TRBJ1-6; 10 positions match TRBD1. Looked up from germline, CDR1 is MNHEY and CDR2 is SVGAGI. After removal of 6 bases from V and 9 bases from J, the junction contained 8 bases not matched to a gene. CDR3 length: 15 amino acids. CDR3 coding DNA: TGTGCCAGCAGGATGGGGACAGGGGTGGCTTCACCCCTCCACTTT. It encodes CASRMGTGVASPLHF.

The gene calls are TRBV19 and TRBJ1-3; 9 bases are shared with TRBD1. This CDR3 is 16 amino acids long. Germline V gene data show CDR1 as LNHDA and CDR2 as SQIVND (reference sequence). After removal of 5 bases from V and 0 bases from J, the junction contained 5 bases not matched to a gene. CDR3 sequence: CASSWTGAGSGNTIYF. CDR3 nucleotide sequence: TGTGCCAGTAGTTGGACAGGGGCCGGCTCTGGAAACACCATATATTTT.

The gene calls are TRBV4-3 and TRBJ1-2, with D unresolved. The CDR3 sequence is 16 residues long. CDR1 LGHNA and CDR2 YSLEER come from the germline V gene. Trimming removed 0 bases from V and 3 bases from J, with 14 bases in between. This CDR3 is CASSQEFGESYYGYTF. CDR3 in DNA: TGCGCCAGCAGCCAAGAATTCGGGGAGAGCTACTATGGCTACACCTTC.

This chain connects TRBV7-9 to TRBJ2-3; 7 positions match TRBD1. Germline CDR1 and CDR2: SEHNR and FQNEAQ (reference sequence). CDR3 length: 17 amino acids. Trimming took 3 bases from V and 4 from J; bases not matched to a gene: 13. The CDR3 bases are TGTGCCAGCAGCTTTTATTCAAGACAGGGCCATGCAGATACGCAGTATTTT. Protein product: CASSFYSRQGHADTQYF.

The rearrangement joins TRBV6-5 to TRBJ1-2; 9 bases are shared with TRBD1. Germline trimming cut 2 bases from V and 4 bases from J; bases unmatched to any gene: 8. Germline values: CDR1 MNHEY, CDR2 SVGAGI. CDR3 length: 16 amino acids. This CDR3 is CASSYTLTGGFYGYTF. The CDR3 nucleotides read TGTGCCAGCAGTTACACCCTGACAGGGGGTTTCTATGGCTACACCTTC.

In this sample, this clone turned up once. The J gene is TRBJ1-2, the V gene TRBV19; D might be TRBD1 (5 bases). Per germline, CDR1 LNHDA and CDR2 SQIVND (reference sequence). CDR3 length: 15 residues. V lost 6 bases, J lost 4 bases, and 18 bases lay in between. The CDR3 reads CASRMSGGKAYGYTF. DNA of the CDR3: TGTGCCAGTAGGATGAGTGGGGGTAAGGCCTATGGCTACACCTTC.

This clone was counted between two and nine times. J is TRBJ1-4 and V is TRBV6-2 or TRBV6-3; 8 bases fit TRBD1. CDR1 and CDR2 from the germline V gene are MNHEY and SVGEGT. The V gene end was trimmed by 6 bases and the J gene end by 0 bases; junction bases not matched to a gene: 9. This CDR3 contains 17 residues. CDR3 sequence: CASSDPGQATTNEKLFF. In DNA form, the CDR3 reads TGTGCCAGCAGCGACCCGGGACAGGCAACAACTAATGAAAAACTGTTTTTT.

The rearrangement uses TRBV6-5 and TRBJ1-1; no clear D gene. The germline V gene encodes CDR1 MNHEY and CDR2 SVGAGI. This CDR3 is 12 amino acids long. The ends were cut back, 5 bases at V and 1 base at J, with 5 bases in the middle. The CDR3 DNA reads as TGTGCCAGCAGTACGAGGAACACTGAAGCTTTCTTT. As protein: CASSTRNTEAFF.

DNA for the CDR3: TGCGCCAGCAGCTTGTCGGGAGGTGCATACGAGCAGTACTTC. It encodes CASSLSGGAYEQYF. The gene calls are TRBV5-1 and TRBJ2-7, with 7 positions matching TRBD2. V lost 1 base to trimming and J lost 4 bases; unmatched junction nucleotides: 5. CDR3 size: 14 residues. Looked up from germline, CDR1 is SGHRS and CDR2 is YFSETQ.

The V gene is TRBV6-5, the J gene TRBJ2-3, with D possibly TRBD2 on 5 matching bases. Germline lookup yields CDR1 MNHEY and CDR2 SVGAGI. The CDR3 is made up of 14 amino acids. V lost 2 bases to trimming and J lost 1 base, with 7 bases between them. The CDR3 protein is CASSYGLGTDTQYF. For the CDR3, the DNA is TGTGCCAGCAGTTACGGACTCGGCACAGATACGCAGTATTTT.

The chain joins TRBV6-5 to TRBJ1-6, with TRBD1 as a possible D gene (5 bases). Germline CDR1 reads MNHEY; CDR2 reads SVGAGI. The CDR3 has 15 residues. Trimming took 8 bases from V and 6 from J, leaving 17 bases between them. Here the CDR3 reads CASRRPRDGNSPLHF. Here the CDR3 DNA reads TGTGCCAGCCGTAGACCACGGGACGGTAATTCACCCCTCCACTTT.

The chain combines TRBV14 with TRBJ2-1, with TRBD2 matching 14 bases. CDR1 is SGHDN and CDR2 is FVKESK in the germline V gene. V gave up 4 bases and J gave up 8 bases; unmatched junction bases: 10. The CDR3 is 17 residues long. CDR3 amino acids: CASSLRLAGGPIDEQFF. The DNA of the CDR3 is TGTGCCAGCAGCCTCAGACTAGCGGGGGGGCCTATCGATGAGCAGTTCTTC. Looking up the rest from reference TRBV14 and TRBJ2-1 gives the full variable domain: EAGVTQFPSHSVIEKGQTVTLRCDPISGHDNLYWYRRVMGKEIKFLLHFVKESKQDESGMPNNRFLAERTGGTYSTLKVQPAELEDSGVYFCASSLRLAGGPIDEQFFGPGTRLTVL.